This T cell receptor (beta chain) was captured in a study of control samples from healthy donors and cancer patients. Germline assignment: CDR1 SGHRS and CDR2 YFSETQ. The CDR3 is made up of 15 amino acids. The V segment lost 4 bases and the J segment 8 bases; nucleotides outside the gene matches: 5. Measured with immunoSEQ multiplex PCR; TCRdb has only the in-frame clones, and not every one. This table holds fewer than 30,000 clones, almost 85% found once. The chain carries TRBV5-1 and TRBJ2-1, with 14 bases identical to TRBD2. This TCR came from a woman aged 55-69 years with head and neck cancer. Sequenced sample: PBMCs. This CDR3 reads CASSGGGLAGDEQFF. CDR3 sequence (DNA): TGCGCCAGCAGCGGAGGGGGACTAGCGGGAGATGAGCAGTTCTTC.